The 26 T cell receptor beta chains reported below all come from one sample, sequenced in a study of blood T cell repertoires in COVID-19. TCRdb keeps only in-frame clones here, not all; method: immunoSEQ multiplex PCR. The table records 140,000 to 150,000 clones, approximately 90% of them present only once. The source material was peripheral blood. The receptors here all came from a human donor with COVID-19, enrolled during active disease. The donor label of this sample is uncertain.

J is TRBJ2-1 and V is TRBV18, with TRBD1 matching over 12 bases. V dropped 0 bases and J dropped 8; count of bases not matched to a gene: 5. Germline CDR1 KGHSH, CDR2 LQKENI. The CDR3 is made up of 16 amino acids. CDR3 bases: TGTGCCAGCTCACCACCGGGGACAGGGGGCAGGGATGAGCAGTTCTTC. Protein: CASSPPGTGGRDEQFF. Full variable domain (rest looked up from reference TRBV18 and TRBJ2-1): NAGVMQNPRHLVRRRGQEARLRCSPMKGHSHVYWYRQLPEEGLKFMVYLQKENIIDESGMPKERFSAEFPKEGPSILRIQQVVRGDSAAYFCASSPPGTGGRDEQFFGPGTRLTVL.

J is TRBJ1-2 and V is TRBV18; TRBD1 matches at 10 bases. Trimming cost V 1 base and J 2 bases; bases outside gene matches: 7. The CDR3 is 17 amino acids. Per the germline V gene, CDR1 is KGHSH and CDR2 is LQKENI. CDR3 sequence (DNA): TGTGCCAGCTCACCACTCGTCCCGGGACAGGGGAACTATGGCTACACCTTC. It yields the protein CASSPLVPGQGNYGYTF.

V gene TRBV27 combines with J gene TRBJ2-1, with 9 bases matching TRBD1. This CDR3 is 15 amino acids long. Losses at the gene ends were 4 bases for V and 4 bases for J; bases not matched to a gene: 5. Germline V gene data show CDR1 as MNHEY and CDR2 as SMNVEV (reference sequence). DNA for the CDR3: TGTGCCAGCAGTTCCCGGACAGGGGATTACAATGAGCAGTTCTTC. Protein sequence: CASSSRTGDYNEQFF.

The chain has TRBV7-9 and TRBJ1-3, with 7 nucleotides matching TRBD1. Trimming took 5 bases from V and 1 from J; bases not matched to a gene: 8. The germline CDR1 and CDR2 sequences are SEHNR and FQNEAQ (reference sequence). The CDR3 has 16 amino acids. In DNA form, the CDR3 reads TGTGCCAGCAGCATCACGGACAGGAATTCTGGAAACACCATATATTTT. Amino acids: CASSITDRNSGNTIYF. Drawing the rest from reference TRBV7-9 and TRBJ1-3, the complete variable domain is DTGVSQNPRHKITKRGQNVTFRCDPISEHNRLYWYRQTLGQGPEFLTYFQNEAQLEKSRLLSDRFSAERPKGSFSTLEIQRTEQGDSAMYLCASSITDRNSGNTIYFGEGSWLTVV.

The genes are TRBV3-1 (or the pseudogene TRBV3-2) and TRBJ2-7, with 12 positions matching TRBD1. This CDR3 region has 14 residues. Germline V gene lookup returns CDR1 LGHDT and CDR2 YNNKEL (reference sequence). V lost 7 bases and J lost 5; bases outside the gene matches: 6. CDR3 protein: CASTRGQGADEQYF. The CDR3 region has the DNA TGTGCCAGCACCAGGGGACAGGGGGCGGACGAGCAGTACTTC.

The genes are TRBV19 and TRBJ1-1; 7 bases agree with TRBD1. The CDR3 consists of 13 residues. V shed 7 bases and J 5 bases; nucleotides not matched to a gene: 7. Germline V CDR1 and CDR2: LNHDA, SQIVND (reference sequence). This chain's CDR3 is CASTDRVETEAFF. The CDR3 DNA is TGTGCCAGTACCGACAGGGTAGAAACTGAAGCTTTCTTT.

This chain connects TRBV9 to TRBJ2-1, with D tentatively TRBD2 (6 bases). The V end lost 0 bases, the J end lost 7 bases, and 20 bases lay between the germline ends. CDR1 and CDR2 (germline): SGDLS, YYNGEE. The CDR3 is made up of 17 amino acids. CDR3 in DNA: TGTGCCAGCAGCGTAGGGAGGGTGGGGCAGGTTAAGAATGAGCAGTTCTTC. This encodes CASSVGRVGQVKNEQFF.

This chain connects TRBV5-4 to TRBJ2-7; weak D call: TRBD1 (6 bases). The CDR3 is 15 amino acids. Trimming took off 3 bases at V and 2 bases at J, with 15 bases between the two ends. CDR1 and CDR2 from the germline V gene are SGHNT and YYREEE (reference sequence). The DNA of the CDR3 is TGTGCCAGCAGCTCCTTCAGGACAGCAACCTACGAGCAGTACTTC. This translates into CASSSFRTATYEQYF.

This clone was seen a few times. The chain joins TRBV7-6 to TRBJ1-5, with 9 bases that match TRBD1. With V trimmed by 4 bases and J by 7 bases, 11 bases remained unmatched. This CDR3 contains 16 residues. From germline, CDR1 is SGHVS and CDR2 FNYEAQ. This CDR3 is CASSSGQGLGGQPQHF. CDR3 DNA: TGTGCCAGCAGCTCGGGACAGGGCTTAGGAGGACAGCCCCAGCATTTT.

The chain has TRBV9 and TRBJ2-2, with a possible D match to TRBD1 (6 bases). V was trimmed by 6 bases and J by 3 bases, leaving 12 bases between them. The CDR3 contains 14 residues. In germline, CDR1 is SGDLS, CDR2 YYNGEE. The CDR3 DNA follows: TGTGCCAGCACGCCACAGGGAGACACCGGGGAGCTGTTTTTT. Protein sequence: CASTPQGDTGELFF. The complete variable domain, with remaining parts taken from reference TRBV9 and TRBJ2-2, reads DSGVTQTPKHLITATGQRVTLRCSPRSGDLSVYWYQQSLDQGLQFLIQYYNGEERAKGNILERFSAQQFPDLHSELNLSSLELGDSALYFCASTPQGDTGELFFGEGSRLTVL.

The CDR3 DNA follows: TGTGCCAGCAGCTTAGGAGGGGGCGATGAAAAACTGTTTTTT. As protein: CASSLGGGDEKLFF. The gene calls are TRBV7-2 and TRBJ1-4; 7 positions match TRBD1. This CDR3 is 14 amino acids long. With 1 base clipped from V and 6 bases from J, the junction kept 2 bases outside the gene matches. CDR1 is SGHTA, CDR2 FQGNSA, per germline.

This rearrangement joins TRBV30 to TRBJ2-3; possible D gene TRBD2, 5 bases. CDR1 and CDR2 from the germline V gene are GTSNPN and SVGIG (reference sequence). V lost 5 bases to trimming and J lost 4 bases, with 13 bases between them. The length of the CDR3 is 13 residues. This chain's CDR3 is CAWAAGSPDTQYF. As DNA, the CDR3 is TGTGCCTGGGCGGCGGGTAGCCCAGATACGCAGTATTTT.

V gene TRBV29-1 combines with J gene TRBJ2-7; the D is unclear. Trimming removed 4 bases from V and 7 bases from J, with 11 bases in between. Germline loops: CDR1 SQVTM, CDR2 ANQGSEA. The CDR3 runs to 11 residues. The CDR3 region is CSVGRSDEQYF. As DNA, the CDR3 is TGCAGCGTTGGGAGATCTGATGAGCAGTACTTC.

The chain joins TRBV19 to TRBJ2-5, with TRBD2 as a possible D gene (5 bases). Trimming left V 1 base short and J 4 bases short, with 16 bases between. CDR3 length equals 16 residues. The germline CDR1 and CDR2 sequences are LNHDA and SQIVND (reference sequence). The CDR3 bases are TGTGCCAGTAGTATAGGTTTTACTAGTCGGCGAGAGACCCAGTACTTC. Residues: CASSIGFTSRRETQYF.

The CDR3 nucleotides read TGCGCCAGCAGCTTGGAAGGGGGCAATGAGCAGTTCTTC. Its translation is CASSLEGGNEQFF. V usage is TRBV5-1 and J usage is TRBJ2-1; maybe TRBD1 (6 bases). The CDR3 has 13 amino acids. V lost 0 bases, J lost 6 bases, and 7 bases lay in between. Germline CDR1 and CDR2: SGHRS and YFSETQ.

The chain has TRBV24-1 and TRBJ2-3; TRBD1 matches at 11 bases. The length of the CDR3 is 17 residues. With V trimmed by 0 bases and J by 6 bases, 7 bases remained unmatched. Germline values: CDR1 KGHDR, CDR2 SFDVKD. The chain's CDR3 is CATSDLKGQGGRDTQYF. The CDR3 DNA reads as TGTGCCACCAGTGATTTGAAGGGACAGGGGGGACGGGATACGCAGTATTTT.

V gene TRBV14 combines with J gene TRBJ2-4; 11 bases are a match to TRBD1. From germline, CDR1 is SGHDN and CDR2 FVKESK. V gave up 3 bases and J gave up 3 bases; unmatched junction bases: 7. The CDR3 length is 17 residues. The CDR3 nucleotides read TGTGCCAGCAGCCAGAGGACAGGGGGCTATGGCAAAAACATTCAGTACTTC. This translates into CASSQRTGGYGKNIQYF.

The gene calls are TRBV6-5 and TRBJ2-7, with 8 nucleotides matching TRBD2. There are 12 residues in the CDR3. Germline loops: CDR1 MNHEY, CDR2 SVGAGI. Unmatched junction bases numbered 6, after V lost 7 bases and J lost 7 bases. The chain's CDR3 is CASIGGAGEQYF. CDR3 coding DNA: TGTGCCAGCATCGGGGGGGCGGGAGAGCAGTACTTC.

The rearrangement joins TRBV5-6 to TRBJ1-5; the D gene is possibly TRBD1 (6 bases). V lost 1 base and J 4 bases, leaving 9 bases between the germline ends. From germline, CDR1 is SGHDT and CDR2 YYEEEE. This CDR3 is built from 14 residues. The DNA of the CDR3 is TGTGCCAGCAGCTTGTACAGGGTGAATCAGCCCCAGCATTTT. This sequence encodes CASSLYRVNQPQHF.

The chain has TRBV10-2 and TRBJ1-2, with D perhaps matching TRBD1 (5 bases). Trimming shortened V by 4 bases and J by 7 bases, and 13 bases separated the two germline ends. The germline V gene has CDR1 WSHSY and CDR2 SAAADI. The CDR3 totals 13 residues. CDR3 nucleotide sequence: TGCGCCAGCAGTGGGGGGGGAAGGGCTGGCTACACCTTC. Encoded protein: CASSGGGRAGYTF.

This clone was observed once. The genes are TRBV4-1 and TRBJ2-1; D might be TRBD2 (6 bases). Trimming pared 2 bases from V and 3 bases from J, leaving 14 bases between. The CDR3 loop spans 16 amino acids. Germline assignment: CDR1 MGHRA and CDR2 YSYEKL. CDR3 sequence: CASSQPGRELYNEQFF. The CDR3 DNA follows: TGCGCCAGCAGCCAACCTGGACGGGAGCTCTACAATGAGCAGTTCTTC.

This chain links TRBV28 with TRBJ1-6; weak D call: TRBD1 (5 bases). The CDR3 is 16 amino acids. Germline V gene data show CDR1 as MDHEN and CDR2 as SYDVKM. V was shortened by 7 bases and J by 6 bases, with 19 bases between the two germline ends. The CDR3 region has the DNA TGTGCCAGCACCACTGGGGGGGGGAATGGTAATTCACCCCTCCACTTT. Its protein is CASTTGGGNGNSPLHF.

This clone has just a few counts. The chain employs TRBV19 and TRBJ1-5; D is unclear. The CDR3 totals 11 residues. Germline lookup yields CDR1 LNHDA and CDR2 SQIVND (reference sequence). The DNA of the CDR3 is TGTGCGATAACAAATCATCAGCCCCAGCATTTT. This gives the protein CAITNHQPQHF. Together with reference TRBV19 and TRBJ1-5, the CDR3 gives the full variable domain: DGGITQSPKYLFRKEGQNVTLSCEQNLNHDAMYWYRQDPGQGLRLIYYSQIVNDFQKGDIAEGYSVSREKKESFPLTVTSAQKNPTAFYLCAITNHQPQHFGDGTRLSIL.

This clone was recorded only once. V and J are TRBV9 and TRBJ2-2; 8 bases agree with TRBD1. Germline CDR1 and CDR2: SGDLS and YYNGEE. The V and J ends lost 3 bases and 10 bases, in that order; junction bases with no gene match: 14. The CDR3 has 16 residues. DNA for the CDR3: TGTGCCAGCAGCGGGGGCGGGACAGGTGTACCTGAGGAGCTGTTTTTT. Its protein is CASSGGGTGVPEELFF.

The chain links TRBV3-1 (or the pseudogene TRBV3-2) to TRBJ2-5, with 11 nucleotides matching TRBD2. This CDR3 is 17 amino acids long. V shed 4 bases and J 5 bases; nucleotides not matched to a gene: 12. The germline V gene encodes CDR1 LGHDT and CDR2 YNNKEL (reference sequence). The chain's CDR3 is CASSPSSSGGLGETQYF. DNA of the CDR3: TGTGCCAGCAGCCCCTCTTCTAGCGGGGGGTTAGGGGAGACCCAGTACTTC.

CDR3 protein: CASSRGGRAHTGELFF. CDR3 in DNA: TGTGCCAGCAGCCGGGGCGGGAGGGCCCACACCGGGGAGCTGTTTTTT. This chain links TRBV7-2 with TRBJ2-2; 9 bases are shared with TRBD2. The CDR3 runs to 16 residues. Germline CDR1 is SGHTA and CDR2 is FQGNSA. Losses at the gene ends were 5 bases for V and 3 bases for J; bases not matched to a gene: 7. The whole variable domain, filled in from reference TRBV7-2 and TRBJ2-2, reads GAGVSQSPSNKVTEKGKDVELRCDPISGHTALYWYRQSLGQGLEFLIYFQGNSAPDKSGLPSDRFSAERTGGSVSTLTIQRTQQEDSAVYLCASSRGGRAHTGELFFGEGSRLTVL.